Following are 28 T cell receptor beta chains from one sample sequenced in a study of cytomegalovirus exposure and HLA in healthy donors. The primer mix had 60 Vbeta and 13 Jbeta primers. Assay: immunoSEQ multiplex PCR; the TCRdb copy retains only in-frame clones and omits some. This sample yields roughly 200,000 clones, of which about 80% are seen a single time; nearly 4.5% belongs to the top ten. Material: PBMCs. All receptors derive from a woman in her thirties in good health and CMV-seropositive.

This sequence joins TRBV4-3 and TRBJ2-7, with 10 bases identical to TRBD2. Germline V lookup: CDR1 LGHNA, CDR2 YSLEER. The V segment lost 0 bases and the J segment 3 bases; nucleotides outside the gene matches: 5. The CDR3 is 16 residues long. CDR3 region: CASSQDLAGVVYEQYF. For the CDR3, the DNA is TGCGCCAGCAGCCAAGATCTAGCGGGAGTAGTCTACGAGCAGTACTTC.

The sample holds one count of this clone. The chain links TRBV9 to TRBJ2-1; 11 bases fit TRBD2. Germline assignment: CDR1 SGDLS and CDR2 YYNGEE. The CDR3 extends over 15 amino acids. The V and J ends lost 5 bases and 6 bases, in that order; junction bases with no gene match: 7. This chain's CDR3 is CASSTSGSIINEQFF. Here the CDR3 DNA reads TGTGCCAGCAGTACTAGCGGGAGTATTATCAATGAGCAGTTCTTC. Based on the CDR3 plus reference TRBV9 and TRBJ2-1, the full variable domain is DSGVTQTPKHLITATGQRVTLRCSPRSGDLSVYWYQQSLDQGLQFLIQYYNGEERAKGNILERFSAQQFPDLHSELNLSSLELGDSALYFCASSTSGSIINEQFFGPGTRLTVL.

The sample holds a few counts of this clone. V gene TRBV5-5 combines with J gene TRBJ2-2; D perhaps matches TRBD2 (7 bases). This CDR3 has 14 residues. With 6 bases removed from V and 8 bases from J, the gap between germline ends came to 17 bases. Germline CDR1 reads SGHKS; CDR2 reads YYEKEE (reference sequence). The CDR3 region has the DNA TGTGCCAGCACCTGGGGGGGCGGGTCGGGGGAGCTGTTTTTT. It translates to CASTWGGGSGELFF.

J is TRBJ2-3 and V is TRBV30; D might be TRBD1 (5 bases). Germline CDR1 GTSNPN, CDR2 SVGIG (reference sequence). The CDR3 length is 13 residues. V gave up 0 bases and J gave up 10 bases, with 14 bases separating them. The CDR3 protein is CAWSVGRGFSQYF. CDR3 coding DNA: TGTGCCTGGAGTGTAGGAAGGGGCTTTTCGCAGTATTTT. Based on the CDR3 plus reference TRBV30 and TRBJ2-3, the full variable domain is SQTIHQWPATLVQPVGSPLSLECTVEGTSNPNLYWYRQAAGRGLQLLFYSVGIGQISSEVPQNLSASRPQDRQFILSSKKLLLSDSGFYLCAWSVGRGFSQYFGPGTRLTVL.

This chain uses TRBV10-3 with TRBJ2-1; 13 bases agree with TRBD2. Losses at the gene ends were 0 bases for V and 4 bases for J; bases not matched to a gene: 3. Per germline, CDR1 ENHRY and CDR2 SYGVKD. This CDR3 has 17 residues. The CDR3 region is CAISESTSGRRYNEQFF. The CDR3, as DNA: TGTGCCATCAGTGAGTCGACTAGCGGGAGGAGATACAATGAGCAGTTCTTC.

The chain uses TRBV19 and TRBJ2-1, with TRBD2 matching over 10 bases. CDR3 length: 16 residues. CDR1 LNHDA and CDR2 SQIVND come from the germline V gene (reference sequence). Unmatched junction bases numbered 6, after V lost 1 base and J lost 6 bases. The CDR3 reads CASSIASGRGFNEQFF. CDR3 sequence (DNA): TGTGCCAGTAGTATAGCTAGCGGGAGAGGATTCAATGAGCAGTTCTTC.

V usage is TRBV10-3 and J usage is TRBJ2-7; 7 bases map to TRBD1. V lost 5 bases and J lost 0; bases outside the gene matches: 4. The CDR3 is 14 residues long. Germline CDR1 reads ENHRY; CDR2 reads SYGVKD. CDR3 residues: CAISPRDSSYEQYF. The CDR3 nucleotides read TGTGCCATCAGTCCGAGGGACAGCTCCTACGAGCAGTACTTC.

This sequence joins TRBV5-1 and TRBJ2-2, with D maybe TRBD1 (6 bases). Deletions cut 2 bases from V and 1 base from J, with 15 bases between. The CDR3 extends over 17 amino acids. CDR1 is SGHRS and CDR2 is YFSETQ in the germline V gene. The CDR3 loop reads CASSLDDRYLNTGELFF. CDR3 nucleotides: TGCGCCAGCAGCTTAGATGACAGGTACTTGAACACCGGGGAGCTGTTTTTT.

The chain recombines TRBV11-3 with TRBJ2-2; TRBD2 matches 11 bases. The ends lost 8 bases at V and 4 bases at J; junction bases unmatched: 6. Germline lookup yields CDR1 SGHNT and CDR2 YENEEA. The CDR3 is 15 amino acids. The CDR3 DNA is TGTGCCAGCCTACTAGCGGGAGTAATCACCGGGGAGCTGTTTTTT. Translation: CASLLAGVITGELFF.

The rearrangement links TRBV2 to TRBJ2-4, with 8 bases lining up with TRBD2. V shed 6 bases, J shed 15 bases, and the junction held 16 bases outside the gene matches. Germline values: CDR1 SNHLY, CDR2 FYNNEI. There are 14 residues in the CDR3. The DNA for the CDR3 is TGTGCCAGCAGAGACGAAGGGACTAGGCAGTACCGGTACTTC. It translates to CASRDEGTRQYRYF.

The chain carries TRBV7-8 and TRBJ2-5; the D gene is possibly TRBD2 (7 bases). In germline, CDR1 is SGHVS, CDR2 FQNEAQ. Trimming took off 5 bases at V and 4 bases at J, with 17 bases between the two ends. The CDR3 length is 15 residues. The CDR3 here is CASSPTGGAGETQYF. For the CDR3, the DNA is TGTGCCAGCAGCCCGACGGGGGGCGCGGGAGAGACCCAGTACTTC. The full variable domain, completed using reference TRBV7-8 and TRBJ2-5, is GAGVSQSPRYKVAKRGQDVALRCDPISGHVSLFWYQQALGQGPEFLTYFQNEAQLDKSGLPSDRFFAERPEGSVSTLKIQRTQQEDSAVYLCASSPTGGAGETQYFGPGTRLLVL.

The chain has TRBV18 and TRBJ2-3, with TRBD2 matching over 10 bases. The CDR3 runs 15 residues. Germline V gene sequence: CDR1 KGHSH, CDR2 LQKENI. The V and J ends lost 5 bases and 2 bases, in that order; junction bases with no gene match: 4. CDR3 in amino acids: CASSSTSGYTDTQYF. The CDR3 DNA follows: TGTGCCAGCTCATCGACTAGCGGGTACACAGATACGCAGTATTTT.

V usage is TRBV4-3 and J usage is TRBJ2-2; TRBD2 matches at 10 bases. The CDR3 extends over 16 amino acids. The J segment lost 4 bases and the V segment lost 1 base, leaving 3 bases of the junction unmatched. The germline V gene encodes CDR1 LGHNA and CDR2 YSLEER. CDR3 coding DNA: TGCGCCAGCAGCCAAGGTCTAGCGGGGGCCACCGGGGAGCTGTTTTTT. This sequence encodes CASSQGLAGATGELFF.

J is TRBJ1-1 and V is TRBV6-5; D might be TRBD1 (5 bases). The CDR3 loop spans 16 amino acids. Germline V lookup: CDR1 MNHEY, CDR2 SVGAGI. The V and J ends lost 0 bases and 2 bases respectively, with 13 bases between them. The CDR3 sequence is CASSYSGGGVNTEAFF. In nucleotides, the CDR3 is TGTGCCAGCAGTTACTCGGGTGGGGGGGTCAACACTGAAGCTTTCTTT.

This clone appeared a few times. This CDR3 is CASSAPSGGPYEQYF. In nucleotides, the CDR3 is TGTGCCAGCAGCGCTCCTAGCGGGGGCCCCTACGAGCAGTACTTC. The chain joins TRBV5-6 to TRBJ2-7; 10 nucleotides line up with TRBD2. V gave up 4 bases and J gave up 2 bases; unmatched junction bases: 6. From germline, CDR1 is SGHDT and CDR2 YYEEEE. The CDR3 loop spans 15 amino acids.

This chain connects TRBV7-8 to TRBJ1-5; D call uncertain. The V end lost 5 bases, the J end lost 9 bases, and 23 bases lay between the germline ends. Germline CDR1 is SGHVS and CDR2 is FQNEAQ. This CDR3 region has 16 residues. The CDR3 loop reads CASSPLRTARRWPQHF. The CDR3 nucleotides read TGTGCCAGCAGCCCCCTCCGAACTGCCCGGAGATGGCCCCAGCATTTT.

The gene calls are TRBV27 and TRBJ2-3; 7 nucleotides match TRBD2. The CDR3 is made up of 15 amino acids. From germline, CDR1 is MNHEY and CDR2 SMNVEV (reference sequence). V shed 2 bases, J shed 5 bases, and the junction held 7 bases outside the gene matches. CDR3 coding DNA: TGTGCCAGCAGTTTACTCGCGGGGGTAGTAGATACGCAGTATTTT. Translated, it gives CASSLLAGVVDTQYF.

This clone appeared a single time. This sequence joins TRBV7-2 and TRBJ2-4; weak D call: TRBD2 (5 bases). This CDR3 region has 12 residues. Germline V gene sequence: CDR1 SGHTA, CDR2 FQGNSA. The ends were cut back, 4 bases at V and 9 bases at J, with 10 bases in the middle. CDR3 region: CASSSVRGIQYF. The CDR3 DNA sequence: TGTGCCAGCAGCTCGGTTCGGGGCATTCAGTACTTC.

The chain links TRBV7-2 to TRBJ1-5; 9 bases agree with TRBD1. Germline lookup yields CDR1 SGHTA and CDR2 FQGNSA. The CDR3 covers 15 residues. With 7 bases clipped from V and 5 bases from J, the junction kept 9 bases outside the gene matches. For the CDR3, the DNA is TGTGCCAGCAACCTAGTACAGGGGGCAGATCAGCCCCAGCATTTT. Translated, it gives CASNLVQGADQPQHF.

This clone came up once. This rearrangement joins TRBV7-9 to TRBJ2-7; 8 positions match TRBD2. Germline CDR1 is SEHNR and CDR2 is FQNEAQ (reference sequence). J gave up 0 bases and V 11 bases, and 9 bases lay outside the gene matches. This CDR3 has 14 amino acids. The CDR3 DNA reads TGTGCCGCTGGCAGAAGCGGGAGCTCCTACGAGCAGTACTTC. Protein: CAAGRSGSSYEQYF.

This chain uses TRBV11-2 with TRBJ2-1, with 10 bases matching TRBD2. V trimming: 5 bases; J trimming: 6 bases; junction bases outside the gene matches: 13. The CDR3 consists of 17 residues. Germline V CDR1 and CDR2: SGHAT, FQNNGV. CDR3 loop: CASSPWFSGRFSNEQFF. The CDR3, as DNA: TGTGCCAGCAGCCCGTGGTTTAGCGGGAGGTTTTCCAATGAGCAGTTCTTC. Based on the CDR3 plus reference TRBV11-2 and TRBJ2-1, the full variable domain is EAGVAQSPRYKIIEKRQSVAFWCNPISGHATLYWYQQILGQGPKLLIQFQNNGVVDDSQLPKDRFSAERLKGVDSTLKIQPAKLEDSAVYLCASSPWFSGRFSNEQFFGPGTRLTVL.

This chain joins TRBV2 and TRBJ2-1, with 13 bases fitting TRBD2. The J segment lost 8 bases and the V segment lost 8 bases, leaving 18 bases of the junction unmatched. Germline assignment: CDR1 SNHLY and CDR2 FYNNEI. The CDR3 runs 18 residues. CDR3 bases: TGTGCCAGCTCGGGACTAGCGGGGTTTAATGGTCCTTGGGATGAGCAGTTCTTC. Its translation is CASSGLAGFNGPWDEQFF. Complete variable domain (other parts from reference TRBV2 and TRBJ2-1): EPEVTQTPSHQVTQMGQEVILRCVPISNHLYFYWYRQILGQKVEFLVSFYNNEISEKSEIFDDQFSVERPDGSNFTLKIRSTKLEDSAMYFCASSGLAGFNGPWDEQFFGPGTRLTVL.

This sequence joins TRBV6-5 and TRBJ2-5; D is uncertain. V was shortened by 2 bases and J by 5 bases, with 9 bases between the two germline ends. The length of the CDR3 is 13 residues. Looked up from germline, CDR1 is MNHEY and CDR2 is SVGAGI. The CDR3, as DNA: TGTGCCAGCAGTTACCGAGGCGGCGAGACCCAGTACTTC. Amino acids: CASSYRGGETQYF.

The chain employs TRBV11-2 and TRBJ2-3; the D gene is possibly TRBD2 (6 bases). Germline V gene lookup returns CDR1 SGHAT and CDR2 FQNNGV. This CDR3 contains 14 residues. V was clipped by 5 bases and J by 5 bases, with 14 bases between them. The CDR3 DNA is TGTGCCAGCAGCCCCCCGGGAGAGAGAGATACGCAGTATTTT. As protein: CASSPPGERDTQYF.

CDR3 amino acids: CASSVDGNSYNEQFF. In DNA, the CDR3 is TGTGCCAGCAGCGTAGACGGGAACTCCTACAATGAGCAGTTCTTC. V and J are TRBV9 and TRBJ2-1; tentative D call: TRBD2 (5 bases). The CDR3 spans 15 residues. CDR1 and CDR2 from the germline V gene are SGDLS and YYNGEE. V lost 0 bases and J 0 bases, leaving 7 bases between the germline ends. The variable domain in full, completed from reference TRBV9 and TRBJ2-1, reads DSGVTQTPKHLITATGQRVTLRCSPRSGDLSVYWYQQSLDQGLQFLIQYYNGEERAKGNILERFSAQQFPDLHSELNLSSLELGDSALYFCASSVDGNSYNEQFFGPGTRLTVL.

This clone was seen a single time. The chain links TRBV11-2 to TRBJ1-1; the D is unclear. CDR1 and CDR2 from the germline V gene are SGHAT and FQNNGV. This CDR3 comprises 16 residues. V shed 0 bases and J shed 0 bases, with 11 bases lying between them. CDR3 protein: CASSLEAQFLNTEAFF. CDR3 DNA: TGTGCCAGCAGCTTAGAGGCTCAGTTTTTGAACACTGAAGCTTTCTTT.

This clone was picked up a small number of times. The junction does not match germline at one end; this may be a read error. J is TRBJ1-2 and V is TRBV11-3; perhaps TRBD1 as D (5 bases). The CDR3 length is 11 residues. The germline gives CDR1 SGHNT, CDR2 YENEEA. In nucleotides, the CDR3 is TGTGCCAGCAGCTTTTCTGACAGACCTATCTTC. It is translated as CASSFSDRPIF. Supplemented by reference TRBV11-3 and TRBJ1-2, the full variable domain reads EAGVVQSPRYKIIEKKQPVAFWCNPISGHNTLYWYLQNLGQGPELLIRYENEEAVDDSQLPKDRFSAERLKGVDSTLKIQPAELGDSAVYLCASSFSDRPIFGSGTRLTVV.

To note about this clone: The junction departs from the called germline gene at one end, perhaps through a read error. The rearrangement joins TRBV5-1 to TRBJ2-3; possible D gene TRBD2, 6 bases. The CDR3 is 16 residues long. Germline CDR1 SGHRS, CDR2 YFSETQ. This CDR3 reads CASSGGSEGFTYTQYF. The CDR3 DNA sequence: TGCGCCAGCAGCGGTGGGTCGGAGGGCTTCACATATACGCAGTATTTT.